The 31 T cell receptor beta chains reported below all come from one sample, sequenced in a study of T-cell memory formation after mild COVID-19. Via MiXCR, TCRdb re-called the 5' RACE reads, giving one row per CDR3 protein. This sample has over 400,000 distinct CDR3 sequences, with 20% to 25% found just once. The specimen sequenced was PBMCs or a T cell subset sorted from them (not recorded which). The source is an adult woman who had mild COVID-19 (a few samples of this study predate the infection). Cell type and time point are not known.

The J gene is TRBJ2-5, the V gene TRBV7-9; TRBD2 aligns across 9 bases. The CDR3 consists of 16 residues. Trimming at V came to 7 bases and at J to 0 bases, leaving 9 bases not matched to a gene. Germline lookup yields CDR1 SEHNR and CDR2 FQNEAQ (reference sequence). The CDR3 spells CASNVAGDQYQETQYF. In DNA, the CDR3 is TGTGCCAGCAATGTAGCGGGGGACCAGTACCAAGAGACCCAGTACTTC.

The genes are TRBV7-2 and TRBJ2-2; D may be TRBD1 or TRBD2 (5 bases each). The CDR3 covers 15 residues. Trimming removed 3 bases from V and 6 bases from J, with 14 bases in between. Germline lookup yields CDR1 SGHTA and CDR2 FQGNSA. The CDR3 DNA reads TGTGCCAGCAGCTTGACAGCGGCGGCGGCCGGGGAGCTGTTTTTT. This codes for CASSLTAAAAGELFF.

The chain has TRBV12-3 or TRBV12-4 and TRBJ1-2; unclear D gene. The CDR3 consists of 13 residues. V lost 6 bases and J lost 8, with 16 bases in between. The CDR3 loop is CASRAGRTTGYTF. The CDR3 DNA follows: TGTGCCAGCAGGGCGGGTCGGACGACAGGCTACACCTTC.

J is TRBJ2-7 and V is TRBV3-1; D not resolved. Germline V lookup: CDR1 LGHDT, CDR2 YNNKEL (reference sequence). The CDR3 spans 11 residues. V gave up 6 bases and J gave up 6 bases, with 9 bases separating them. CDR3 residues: CASSEEFEQYF. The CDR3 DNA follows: TGTGCCAGCAGTGAAGAGTTCGAGCAGTACTTC.

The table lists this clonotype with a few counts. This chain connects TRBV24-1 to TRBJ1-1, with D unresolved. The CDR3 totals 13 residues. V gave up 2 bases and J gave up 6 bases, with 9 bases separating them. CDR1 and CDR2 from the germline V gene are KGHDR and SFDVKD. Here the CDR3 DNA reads TGTGCCACCAGTGATTCAAGCAGCTCTGAAGCTTTCTTT. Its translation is CATSDSSSSEAFF.

The CDR3 loop is CASSLPGTASTDTQYF. CDR3 bases: TGTGCCAGCAGCTTACCCGGGACAGCTAGCACAGATACGCAGTATTTT. This chain joins TRBV5-6 and TRBJ2-3; 7 bases align to TRBD1. V gave up 2 bases and J gave up 0 bases; unmatched junction bases: 6. The CDR3 is 16 residues long. The V gene's germline CDR1 is SGHDT and CDR2 YYEEEE.

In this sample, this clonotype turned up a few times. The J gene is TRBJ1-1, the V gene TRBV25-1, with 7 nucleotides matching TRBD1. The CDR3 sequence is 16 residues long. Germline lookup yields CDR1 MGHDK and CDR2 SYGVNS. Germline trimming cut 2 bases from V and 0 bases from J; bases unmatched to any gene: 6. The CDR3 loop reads CASSERTGHVNTEAFF. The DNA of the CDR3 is TGTGCCAGCAGTGAAAGGACAGGTCATGTGAACACTGAAGCTTTCTTT.

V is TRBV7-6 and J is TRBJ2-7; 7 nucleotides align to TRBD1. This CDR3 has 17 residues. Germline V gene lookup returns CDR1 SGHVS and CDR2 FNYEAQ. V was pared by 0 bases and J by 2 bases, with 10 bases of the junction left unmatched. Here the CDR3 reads CASSLAVSGTVTYEQYF. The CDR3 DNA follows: TGTGCCAGCAGCTTAGCGGTATCTGGGACAGTAACCTACGAGCAGTACTTC.

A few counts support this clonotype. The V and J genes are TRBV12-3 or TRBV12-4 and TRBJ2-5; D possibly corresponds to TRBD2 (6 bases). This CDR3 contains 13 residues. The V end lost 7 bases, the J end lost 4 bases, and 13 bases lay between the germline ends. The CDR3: CASKEAGTETQYF. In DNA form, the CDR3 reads TGTGCCAGCAAGGAGGCGGGGACAGAGACCCAGTACTTC.

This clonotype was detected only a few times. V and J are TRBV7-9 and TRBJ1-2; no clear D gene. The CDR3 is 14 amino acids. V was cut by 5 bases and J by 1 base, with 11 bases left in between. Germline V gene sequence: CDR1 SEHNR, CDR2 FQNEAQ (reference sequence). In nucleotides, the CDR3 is TGTGCCAGCAGCCCAGTGTCGGGTAACTATGGCTACACCTTC. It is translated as CASSPVSGNYGYTF.

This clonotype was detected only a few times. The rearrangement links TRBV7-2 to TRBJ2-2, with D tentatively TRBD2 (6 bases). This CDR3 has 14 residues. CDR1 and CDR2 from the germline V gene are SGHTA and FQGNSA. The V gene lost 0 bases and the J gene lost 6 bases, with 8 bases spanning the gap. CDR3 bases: TGTGCCAGCAGCTTAGCTACTAGCCCCGGGGAGCTGTTTTTT. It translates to CASSLATSPGELFF.

The CDR3 DNA follows: TGCAGTGCTAGAATGCAATGGCGGGAGACAACAGACACAGATACGCAGTATTTT. Translated, it gives CSARMQWRETTDTDTQYF. This chain links TRBV20-1 with TRBJ2-3; 7 nucleotides align to TRBD2. V shed 2 bases, J shed 2 bases, and the junction held 16 bases outside the gene matches. Germline V CDR1 and CDR2: DFQATT, SNEGSKA (reference sequence). This CDR3 spans 18 amino acids.

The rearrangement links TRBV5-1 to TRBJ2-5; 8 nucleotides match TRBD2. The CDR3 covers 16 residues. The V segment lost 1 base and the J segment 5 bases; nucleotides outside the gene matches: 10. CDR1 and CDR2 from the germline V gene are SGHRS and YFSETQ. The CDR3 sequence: CASSLPLGTSLETQYF. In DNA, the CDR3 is TGCGCCAGCAGCTTGCCCCTCGGGACTAGTTTGGAGACCCAGTACTTC.

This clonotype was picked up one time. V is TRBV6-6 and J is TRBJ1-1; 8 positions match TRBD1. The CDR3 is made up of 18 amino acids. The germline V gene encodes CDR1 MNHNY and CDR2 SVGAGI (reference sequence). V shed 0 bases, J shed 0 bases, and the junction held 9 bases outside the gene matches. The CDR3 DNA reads TGTGCCAGCAGTTACTCGAGAACGACAGGGGCCCTGAACACTGAAGCTTTCTTT. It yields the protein CASSYSRTTGALNTEAFF.

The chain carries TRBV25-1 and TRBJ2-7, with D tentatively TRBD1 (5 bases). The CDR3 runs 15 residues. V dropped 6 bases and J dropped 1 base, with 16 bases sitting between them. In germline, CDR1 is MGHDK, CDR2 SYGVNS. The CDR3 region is CASSDSTTASYEQYF. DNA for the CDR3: TGTGCCAGCAGCGACAGTACGACAGCATCCTACGAGCAGTACTTC.

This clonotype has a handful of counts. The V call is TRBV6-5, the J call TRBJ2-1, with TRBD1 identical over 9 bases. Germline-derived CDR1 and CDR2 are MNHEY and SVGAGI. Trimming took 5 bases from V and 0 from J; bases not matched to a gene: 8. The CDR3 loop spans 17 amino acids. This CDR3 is CASSPNRGPISYNEQFF. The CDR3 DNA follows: TGTGCCAGCAGTCCTAACAGGGGGCCGATCTCCTACAATGAGCAGTTCTTC.

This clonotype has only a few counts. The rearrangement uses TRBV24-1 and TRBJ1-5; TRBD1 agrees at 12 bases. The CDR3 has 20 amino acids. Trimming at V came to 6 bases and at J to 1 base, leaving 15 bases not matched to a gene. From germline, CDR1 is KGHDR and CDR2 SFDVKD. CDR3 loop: CATSPSGGRDRGPSNQPQHF. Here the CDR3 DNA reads TGTGCCACCAGTCCATCCGGGGGGCGGGACAGGGGGCCCAGCAATCAGCCCCAGCATTTT.

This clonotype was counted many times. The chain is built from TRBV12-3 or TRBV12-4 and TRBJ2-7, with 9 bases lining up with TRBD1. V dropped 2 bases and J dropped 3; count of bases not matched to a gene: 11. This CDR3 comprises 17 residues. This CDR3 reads CASSLYRGQGGNYEQYF. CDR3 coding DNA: TGTGCCAGCAGTTTATACCGGGGACAGGGTGGTAACTACGAGCAGTACTTC.

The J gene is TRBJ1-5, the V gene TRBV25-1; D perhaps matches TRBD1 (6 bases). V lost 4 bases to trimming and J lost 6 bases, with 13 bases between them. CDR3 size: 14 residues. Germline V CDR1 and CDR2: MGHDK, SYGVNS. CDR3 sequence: CASSANREGQPQHF. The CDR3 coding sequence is TGTGCCAGCAGTGCGAACAGGGAAGGTCAGCCCCAGCATTTT.

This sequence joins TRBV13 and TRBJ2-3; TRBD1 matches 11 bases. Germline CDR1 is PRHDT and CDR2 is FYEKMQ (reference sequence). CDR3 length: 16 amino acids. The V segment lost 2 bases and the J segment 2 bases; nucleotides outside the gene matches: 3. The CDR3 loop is CASSLTGQGATDTQYF. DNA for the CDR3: TGTGCCAGCAGCTTAACTGGACAGGGGGCCACAGATACGCAGTATTTT.

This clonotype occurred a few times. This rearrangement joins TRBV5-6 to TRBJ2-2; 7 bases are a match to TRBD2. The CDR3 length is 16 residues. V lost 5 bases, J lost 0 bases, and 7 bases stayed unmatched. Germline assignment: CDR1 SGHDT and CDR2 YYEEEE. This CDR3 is CASSMALAANTGELFF. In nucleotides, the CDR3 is TGTGCCAGCAGTATGGCCCTAGCGGCGAACACCGGGGAGCTGTTTTTT.

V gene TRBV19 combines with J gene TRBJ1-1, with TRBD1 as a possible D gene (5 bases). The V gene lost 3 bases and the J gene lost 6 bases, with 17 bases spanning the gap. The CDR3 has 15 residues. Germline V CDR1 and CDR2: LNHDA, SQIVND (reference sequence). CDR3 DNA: TGTGCCAGTAGTATTTCCTGGCAGGGCTACCCTGAAGCTTTCTTT. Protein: CASSISWQGYPEAFF.

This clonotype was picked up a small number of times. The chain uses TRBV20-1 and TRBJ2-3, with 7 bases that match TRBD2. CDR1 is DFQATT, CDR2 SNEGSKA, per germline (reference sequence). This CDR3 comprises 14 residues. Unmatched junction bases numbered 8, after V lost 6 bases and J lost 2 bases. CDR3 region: CSAFGEGNTDTQYF. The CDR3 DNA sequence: TGCAGTGCCTTCGGGGAGGGAAACACAGATACGCAGTATTTT.

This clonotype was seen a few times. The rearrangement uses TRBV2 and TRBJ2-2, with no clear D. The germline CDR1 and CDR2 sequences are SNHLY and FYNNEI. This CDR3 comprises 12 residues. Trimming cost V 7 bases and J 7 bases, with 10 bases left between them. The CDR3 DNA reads TGTGCCAGCACCGAATGGGGCGGGGAGCTGTTTTTT. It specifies CASTEWGGELFF. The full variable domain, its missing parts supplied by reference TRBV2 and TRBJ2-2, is EPEVTQTPSHQVTQMGQEVILRCVPISNHLYFYWYRQILGQKVEFLVSFYNNEISEKSEIFDDQFSVERPDGSNFTLKIRSTKLEDSAMYFCASTEWGGELFFGEGSRLTVL.

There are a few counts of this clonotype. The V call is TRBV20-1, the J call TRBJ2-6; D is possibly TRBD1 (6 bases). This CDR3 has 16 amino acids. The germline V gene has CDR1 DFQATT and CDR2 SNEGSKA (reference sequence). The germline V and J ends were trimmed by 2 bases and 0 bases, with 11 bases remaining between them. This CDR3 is CSARNRASSGANVLTF. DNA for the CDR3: TGCAGTGCTAGAAACAGGGCGTCCTCTGGGGCCAACGTCCTGACTTTC.

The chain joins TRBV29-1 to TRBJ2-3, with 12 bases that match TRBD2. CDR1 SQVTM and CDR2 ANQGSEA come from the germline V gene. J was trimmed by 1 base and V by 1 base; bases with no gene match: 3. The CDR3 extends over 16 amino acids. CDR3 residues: CSVEGLAGVGTDTQYF. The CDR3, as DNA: TGCAGCGTTGAAGGACTAGCGGGAGTGGGCACAGATACGCAGTATTTT.

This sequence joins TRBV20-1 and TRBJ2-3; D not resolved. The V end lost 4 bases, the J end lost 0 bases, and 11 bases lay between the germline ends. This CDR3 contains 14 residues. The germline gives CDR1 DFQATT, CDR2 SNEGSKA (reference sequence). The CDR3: CSATRSSSTDTQYF. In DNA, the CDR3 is TGCAGTGCTACCCGCTCGTCTAGCACAGATACGCAGTATTTT.

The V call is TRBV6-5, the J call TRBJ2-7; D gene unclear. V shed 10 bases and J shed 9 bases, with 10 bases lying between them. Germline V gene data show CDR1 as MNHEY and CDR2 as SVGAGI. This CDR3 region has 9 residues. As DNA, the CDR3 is TGTGCCATACAGTCGGTGCAGTACTTC. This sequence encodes CAIQSVQYF.

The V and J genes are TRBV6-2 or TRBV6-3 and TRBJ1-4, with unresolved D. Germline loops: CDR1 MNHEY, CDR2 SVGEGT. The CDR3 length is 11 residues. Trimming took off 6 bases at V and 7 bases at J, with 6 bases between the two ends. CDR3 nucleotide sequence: TGTGCCAGCAGGACGGTTGAAAAACTGTTTTTT. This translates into CASRTVEKLFF.

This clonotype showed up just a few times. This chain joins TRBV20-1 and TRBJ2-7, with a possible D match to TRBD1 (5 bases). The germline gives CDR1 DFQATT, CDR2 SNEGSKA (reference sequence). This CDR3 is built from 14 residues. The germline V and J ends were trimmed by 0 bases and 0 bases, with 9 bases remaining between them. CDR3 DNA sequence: TGCAGTGCTAGAGATAGAGACAGCTCCTACGAGCAGTACTTC. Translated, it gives CSARDRDSSYEQYF.

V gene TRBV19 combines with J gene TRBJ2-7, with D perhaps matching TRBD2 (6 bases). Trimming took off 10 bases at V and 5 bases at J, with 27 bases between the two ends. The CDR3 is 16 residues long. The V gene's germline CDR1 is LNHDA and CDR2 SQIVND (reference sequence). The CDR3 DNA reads TGTGCCACCGGTCGTGGGTCTGGGGGGAGCCCCCACGAGCAGTACTTC. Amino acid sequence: CATGRGSGGSPHEQYF. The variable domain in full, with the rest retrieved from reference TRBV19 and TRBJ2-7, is DGGITQSPKYLFRKEGQNVTLSCEQNLNHDAMYWYRQDPGQGLRLIYYSQIVNDFQKGDIAEGYSVSREKKESFPLTVTSAQKNPTAFYLCATGRGSGGSPHEQYFGPGTRLTVT.